This is a list of T cell receptor beta chains from one sample in a study of blood T cell repertoires in COVID-19. The table came from immunoSEQ multiplex PCR; TCRdb's copy has only in-frame clones and leaves some out. In the table there are 200,000 to 250,000 clones, roughly four fifths of which are singletons. Sequencing input: peripheral blood. The receptor source for this set is a woman at least 80 years old with COVID-19, enrolled during active disease. The CDR3 runs from the conserved cysteine through the conserved F or W. The D gene is left open where the match is weak. The listing skips clone size in some rows; elsewhere it reads once, few, many or a size class.

D	V	J	size	DNA	CDR3
NA	TRBV28	TRBJ1-1	NA	TGTGCCAGCAGCTCGGGACTTAGGGCTTTCTTT	CASSSGLRAFF
TRBD1	TRBV4-2	TRBJ1-4	few	TGTGCCAGCAGCCAGGCGTGGGCCGTCACAGGGGCAACTAATGAAAAACTGTTTTTT	CASSQAWAVTGATNEKLFF
NA	TRBV28	TRBJ2-5	NA	TGTGCCAGCAGTTCGCTAAACACGGGTCGGCAAGAGACCCAGTACTTC	CASSSLNTGRQETQYF
TRBD2	TRBV7-2	TRBJ2-3	NA	TGTGCCAGCCGGACCGCGGGAGGCCCCAATACGCAGTATTTT	CASRTAGGPNTQYF
NA	TRBV5-1	TRBJ2-1	NA	TGCGCCACCGGGCTCGGGGGTGGCTACAATGAGCAGTTCTTC	CATGLGGGYNEQFF
TRBD1	TRBV6-5	TRBJ2-5	NA	TGTGCCAGCAGCCCAGGGGGCGGGGAGACCCAGTACTTC	CASSPGGGETQYF
NA	TRBV5-6	TRBJ1-4	NA	TGTGCCAGCAGCTTGGGAAGATCCGCGGGTGAAAAACTGTTTTTT	CASSLGRSAGEKLFF
NA	TRBV5-1	TRBJ1-1	NA	TGCGCCAGCAGCAAGGGAAGGAGCAGGGATCTGCTGGGCACTGAAGCTTTCTTT	CASSKGRSRDLLGTEAFF
TRBD1	TRBV19	TRBJ2-5	NA	TGTGCCAGTAGTAGAAAGACAGGGGTCCAAGAGACCCAGTACTTC	CASSRKTGVQETQYF
TRBD1	TRBV5-4	TRBJ1-4	NA	TGTGCCAGCAGCTCTATGGACAGGGCGAGGGGTGAAAAACTGTTTTTT	CASSSMDRARGEKLFF
TRBD2	TRBV18	TRBJ2-1	once	TGTGCCAGCTCACCAACGACTAGCGGGGGGCATGAGCAGTTCTTC	CASSPTTSGGHEQFF
TRBD2	TRBV7-3	TRBJ2-1	NA	TGTGCCAGCAGCTCGACTAGCGGGGCCCCACTCAATGAGCAGTTCTTC	CASSSTSGAPLNEQFF
NA	TRBV7-2	TRBJ2-1	NA	TGTGCCAGCAGCTTATCCCCCGCGCTAAATGAGCAGTTCTTC	CASSLSPALNEQFF
NA	TRBV18	TRBJ2-5	NA	TGTGCCAGCTCAAACCAAGCCGGGGAGACCCAGTACTTC	CASSNQAGETQYF
NA	TRBV5-1	TRBJ2-1	NA	TGCGCCAGCAGCGGAACCCAGGGCAATGAGCAGTTCTTC	CASSGTQGNEQFF
TRBD2	TRBV27	TRBJ2-1	NA	TGTGCCAGCAGTCCGGGACTAGCGGGAGTCCTAAGCATGAATGAGCAGTTCTTC	CASSPGLAGVLSMNEQFF
NA	TRBV5-4	TRBJ1-1	NA	TGTGCCAGCAGCTTGACAGGGAGGGGCACTGAAGCTTTCTTT	CASSLTGRGTEAFF
NA	TRBV24-1	TRBJ2-1	NA	TGTGCCACCAGTGATAGCGGCAAGGGCGACAATGAGCAGTTCTTC	CATSDSGKGDNEQFF
TRBD1	TRBV6-5	TRBJ1-1	NA	TGTGCCAGCAGTTTACGGACCGACAGGGGCTTGGCTGAAGCTTTCTTT	CASSLRTDRGLAEAFF
NA	TRBV6-5	TRBJ1-6	few	TGTGCCGCGACAGGCGGTGGGAGATCACCCCTCCACTTT	CAATGGGRSPLHF
NA	TRBV9	TRBJ2-1	NA	TGTGCCAGCAGTGATACGGGACTCCACAATGAGCAGTTCTTC	CASSDTGLHNEQFF
TRBD2	TRBV5-1	TRBJ2-5	NA	TGCGCCAGCAGCTTATTCCGCCCGGGGGGGCTGGAGACCCAGTACTTC	CASSLFRPGGLETQYF
TRBD2	TRBV5-1	TRBJ2-7	NA	TGCGCCAGCAGCACACTAGCGGGAGGGTCGAACGAGCAGTACTTC	CASSTLAGGSNEQYF
NA	TRBV6-1	TRBJ1-2	NA	TGTGCCAGCAGTGACCGGGCTAGCGGGGATGGCTACACCTTC	CASSDRASGDGYTF
NA	TRBV6-5	TRBJ2-7	NA	TGTGCCAGCAGGTCCGTGGCAGGGACCTACGAGCAGTACTTC	CASRSVAGTYEQYF
TRBD2	TRBV11-2	TRBJ2-7	once	TGTGCCAGCAGCTTACGACTAGCGGCGGGCAACGAGCAGTACTTC	CASSLRLAAGNEQYF
NA	TRBV15	TRBJ1-5	NA	TGTGCCACCAGCAGAGTGGGGGCTTGGAATCAGCCCCAGCATTTT	CATSRVGAWNQPQHF
NA	TRBV25-1	TRBJ1-2	NA	TGTGCCAGCAGTGAGGTGGGAGACCGAATCTATGGCTACACCTTC	CASSEVGDRIYGYTF
TRBD2	TRBV3-1/TRBV3-2	TRBJ2-4	NA	TGTGCCAGCGAGGGGAGGGGCGGATTAGCCAAAAACATTCAGTACTTC	CASEGRGGLAKNIQYF
TRBD2	TRBV2	TRBJ2-5	NA	TGTGCCAGCGGTTGGACTAGCGGGGGCGGTGAGACCCAGTACTTC	CASGWTSGGGETQYF
TRBD2	TRBV5-4	TRBJ2-1	NA	TGTGCCAGCAGCTTGGGCGGGGCTAGCGGAGGGCTTTACAATGAGCAGTTCTTC	CASSLGGASGGLYNEQFF
TRBD2	TRBV7-3	TRBJ2-2	NA	TGTGCCAGCTCAGCGGGGTCCGGGGAGCTGTTTTTT	CASSAGSGELFF
TRBD2	TRBV18	TRBJ2-2	NA	TGTGCCAGCTCACCTGTGCGTGGCGGGGGGGCTGGAAACGGGGAGCTGTTTTTT	CASSPVRGGGAGNGELFF
NA	TRBV19	TRBJ1-2	NA	TGTGCCAGTACCGCTGCTGGGGGCCTTAGCTATGGCTACACCTTC	CASTAAGGLSYGYTF
NA	TRBV2	TRBJ1-4	once	TGTGCCAGCAAGGGGAATGAAAAACTGTTTTTT	CASKGNEKLFF
TRBD1	TRBV7-2	TRBJ1-5	NA	TGTGCCAGCAGCTTAGTGGCAGGGGGAAATCTGCCCCAGCATTTT	CASSLVAGGNLPQHF
NA	TRBV28	TRBJ1-1	once	TGTGCCGCCCAAGGTGGTCAGGGTACTAATGAAGCTTTCTTT	CAAQGGQGTNEAFF
TRBD1	TRBV19	TRBJ2-5	NA	TGTGCCAGTAGTATGAATGGGCGGGACAGGGGACAAGAGACCCAGTACTTC	CASSMNGRDRGQETQYF
NA	TRBV6-6	TRBJ1-6	NA	TGTGCCAGCACGAGGACTGGCCTGGATTTGGCTTCACCCCTCCACTTT	CASTRTGLDLASPLHF
TRBD1	TRBV6-2/TRBV6-3	TRBJ2-5	NA	TGTGCCAGCAGTACCTTCGGTAGGGGGCCGGAGCAAGAGACCCAGTACTTC	CASSTFGRGPEQETQYF
NA	TRBV5-6	TRBJ2-7	NA	TGTGCCAGCAGCTCCGGGGGACCTAACCTATACGAGCAGTACTTC	CASSSGGPNLYEQYF
TRBD1	TRBV29-1	TRBJ2-1	NA	TGCAGCGTCTCCGGGACAGGATACAATGAGCAGTTCTTC	CSVSGTGYNEQFF
NA	TRBV2	TRBJ1-2	NA	TGTGCCAGCCGGTTCGGGTATGGCTACACCTTC	CASRFGYGYTF
NA	TRBV19	TRBJ2-4	NA	TGTGCCAGTGGCGACTTTGCCAAAAACATTCAGTACTTC	CASGDFAKNIQYF
TRBD1	TRBV18	TRBJ1-3	NA	TGTGCCAGCTCACCCGAGACAGGGGCGCCCGGAAACACCATATATTTT	CASSPETGAPGNTIYF
NA	TRBV5-1	TRBJ1-1	NA	TGCGCCAGCAGCTTGGCGGGTCATGGTGAAGCTTTCTTT	CASSLAGHGEAFF
TRBD1	TRBV5-4	TRBJ1-2	NA	TGTGCCAGCACCCTACCCGGGACAGGGCACTATGGCTACACCTTC	CASTLPGTGHYGYTF
TRBD2	TRBV18	TRBJ2-7	NA	TGTGCCAGCTCGTCGGGACTAGCGGGAGATTACGAGCAGTACTTC	CASSSGLAGDYEQYF
NA	TRBV6-5	TRBJ1-1	NA	TGTGCCAGCACCCGGGGGGGGGCGGACACTGAAGCTTTCTTT	CASTRGGADTEAFF
TRBD1	TRBV7-9	TRBJ2-1	NA	TGTGCCAGCAGCGAAGCCGGGACAGATTACAATGAGCAGTTCTTC	CASSEAGTDYNEQFF
NA	TRBV9	TRBJ1-3	NA	TGTGCCAGCAGCCTGGACAGCCACTCTGGAAACACCATATATTTT	CASSLDSHSGNTIYF
NA	TRBV18	TRBJ1-3	NA	TGTGCCAGCTCACCATCAAAGCTCCGAGGAAACACCATATATTTT	CASSPSKLRGNTIYF
NA	TRBV12-2	TRBJ2-1	NA	TGTGCAAGTCGCTCCCCGGGCGGGGGGGTTTCCTACAATGAGCAGTTCTTC	CASRSPGGGVSYNEQFF
NA	TRBV2	TRBJ1-2	once	TGTGCCAGCGAGCAGGGGAACTATGGCTACACCTTC	CASEQGNYGYTF
TRBD1	TRBV6-5	TRBJ1-3	NA	TGTGCCAGCAGTTCCGACAGGGTCGGCGCTGGAAACACCATATATTTT	CASSSDRVGAGNTIYF
TRBD2	TRBV12-3/TRBV12-4	TRBJ2-3	once	TGTGCCAGCAGTTTCGGGGGGGCGGATACGCAGTATTTT	CASSFGGADTQYF
TRBD1	TRBV5-1	TRBJ1-4	few	TGCGCCAGCAGCCGCTACACAGGGGCAAATGAAAAACTGTTTTTT	CASSRYTGANEKLFF